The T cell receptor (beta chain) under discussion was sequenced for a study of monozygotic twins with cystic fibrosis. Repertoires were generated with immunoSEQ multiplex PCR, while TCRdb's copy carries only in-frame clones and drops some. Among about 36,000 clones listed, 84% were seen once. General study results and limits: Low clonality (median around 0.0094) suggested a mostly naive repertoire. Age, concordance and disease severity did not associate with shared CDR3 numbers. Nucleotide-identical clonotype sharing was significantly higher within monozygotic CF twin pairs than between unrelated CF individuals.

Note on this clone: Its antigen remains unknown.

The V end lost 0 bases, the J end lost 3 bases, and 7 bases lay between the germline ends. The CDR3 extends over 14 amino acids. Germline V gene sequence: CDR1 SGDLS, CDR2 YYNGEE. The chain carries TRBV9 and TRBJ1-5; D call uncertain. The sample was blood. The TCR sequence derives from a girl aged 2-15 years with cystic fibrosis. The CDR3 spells CASSVGGNNQPQHF. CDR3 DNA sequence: TGTGCCAGCAGCGTAGGAGGGAACAATCAGCCCCAGCATTTT. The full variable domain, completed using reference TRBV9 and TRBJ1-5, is DSGVTQTPKHLITATGQRVTLRCSPRSGDLSVYWYQQSLDQGLQFLIQYYNGEERAKGNILERFSAQQFPDLHSELNLSSLELGDSALYFCASSVGGNNQPQHFGDGTRLSIL.